The rows below give T cell receptor beta chains drawn from one sample of a study of beta chain features in type 1 diabetes. The protocol was immunoSEQ multiplex PCR, while the TCRdb copy is restricted to in-frame clones and leaves out a portion. Of about 220,000 clones in the sample, roughly 11% were seen once. The material sequenced was central memory CD4+ T cells from blood. Receptors originate from a man aged 18-30 years in good health. Both conserved end residues are part of each CDR3. D genes are given only for firm matches. A clone size is listed for some rows: how often the clone was seen (once, few, many), or a class if it is expanded.

J	V	size	D	DNA	CDR3
TRBJ2-5	TRBV4-2	-	TRBD1	TGTGCCAGCAGCCAAAATCCCCATCCCCGACAGGGCGGGGAGACCCAGTACTTC	CASSQNPHPRQGGETQYF
TRBJ1-4	TRBV29-1	-	TRBD1	TGCAGCGTTGTACAGGGGGCAAGGGAAAAACTGTTTTTT	CSVVQGAREKLFF
TRBJ2-7	TRBV9	few	TRBD1	TGTGCCAGCAGCGCAGGACAGGGGATAAAGCAGTACTTC	CASSAGQGIKQYF
TRBJ2-1	TRBV29-1	-	TRBD1	TGCAGCGGTGATGTGGACAGGGGTACGGACCCGCAGTTCTTC	CSGDVDRGTDPQFF
TRBJ1-4	TRBV30	few	TRBD1	TGTGCCTGGGCGACAGGGGGTCGAGAAAAACTGTTTTTT	CAWATGGREKLFF
TRBJ1-3	TRBV27	few	-	TGTGCCAGCAGTTTATCGAGAGGAAACACCATATATTTT	CASSLSRGNTIYF
TRBJ1-1	TRBV27	-	-	TGTGCCAGCAGTTCATTGTGGGGGGAAGCTTTCTTT	CASSSLWGEAFF
TRBJ1-1	TRBV7-9	-	-	TGTGCCAGCAGCTTAGGTGGAGTAATGAACACTGAAGCTTTCTTT	CASSLGGVMNTEAFF
TRBJ2-1	TRBV11-2	-	-	TGTGCCAGCAGCTTTTCCTACAATGAGCAGTTCTTC	CASSFSYNEQFF
TRBJ2-1	TRBV11-2	-	TRBD1	TGTGCCAGCAAGCCGCCGAGGACAGGGGGTAATGGTGAGCAGTTCTTC	CASKPPRTGGNGEQFF
TRBJ1-2	TRBV7-2	few	-	TGTGCCAGCAGCTTAGAGAGAGGGAGCTATGGCTACACCTTC	CASSLERGSYGYTF
TRBJ1-2	TRBV5-4	few	TRBD1	TGTGCCAGCAGCCAGACAGGGTTGGATGGCTACACCTTC	CASSQTGLDGYTF
TRBJ2-3	TRBV14	few	-	TGTGCCAGCAGCCTTCTCGGGGGATTGGCAGATACGCAGTATTTT	CASSLLGGLADTQYF
TRBJ1-5	TRBV30	few	-	TGTGCCTGGAGAAGAGGCAATCAGCCCCAGCATTTT	CAWRRGNQPQHF
TRBJ2-5	TRBV28	few	TRBD1	TGTGCCAGCAGTCCTCAGGGGGCGGGGGAGACCCAGTACTTC	CASSPQGAGETQYF
TRBJ2-7	TRBV9	few	-	TGTGCCAGCAGCGCGGGCGGTGAGCAGTACTTC	CASSAGGEQYF
TRBJ2-4	TRBV27	few	-	TGTGCCAGCAGTGAGCTAGCCAAAAACATTCAGTACTTC	CASSELAKNIQYF
TRBJ1-4	TRBV30	few	TRBD1	TGTGCCGGACGACAGGGGGCAGGAGAAAAACTGTTTTTT	CAGRQGAGEKLFF
TRBJ2-3	TRBV30	-	TRBD1	TGTGCCGGTGACAGGGGGCTCACAGATACGCAGTATTTT	CAGDRGLTDTQYF
TRBJ2-1	TRBV11-3	-	-	TGTGCCAGCAGCTTAGAGGCGTACAATGAGCAGTTCTTC	CASSLEAYNEQFF
TRBJ2-7	TRBV7-9	-	TRBD1	TGTGCCAGCAGCTTAGACAGGGGGCAGGAGCAGTACTTC	CASSLDRGQEQYF
TRBJ1-4	TRBV11-2	few	TRBD1	TGTGCCAGCAGCTTAGATGGACAGGGGAGTGAAAAACTGTTTTTT	CASSLDGQGSEKLFF
TRBJ2-1	TRBV14	many	TRBD2	TGTGCCAGCAGCCAAATGCTAGCGGCTTACAATGAGCAGTTCTTC	CASSQMLAAYNEQFF
TRBJ2-1	TRBV9	many	-	TGTGCCAGCAGCGTAGACCCTGGGGGTGAGCAGTTCTTC	CASSVDPGGEQFF
TRBJ1-2	TRBV5-4	few	TRBD1	TGTGCCAGCAGCTTCGACAGGGCGCACTATGGCTACACCTTC	CASSFDRAHYGYTF
TRBJ2-6	TRBV5-6	many	-	TGTGCCAGCAGCTTGGAAGGGTCTGGGGCCAACGTCCTGACTTTC	CASSLEGSGANVLTF
TRBJ2-1	TRBV7-2	-	-	TGTGCCAGCAGCTCCCGGTACCACAATGAGCAGTTCTTC	CASSSRYHNEQFF
TRBJ2-1	TRBV29-1	few	-	TGCAGCGTCGACTCAGCCGTCTACAATGAGCAGTTCTTC	CSVDSAVYNEQFF
TRBJ2-7	TRBV19	few	-	TGTGCCAGTAGTTCCTCCCGGGACTCCAGGACCTACGAGCAGTACTTC	CASSSSRDSRTYEQYF
TRBJ1-2	TRBV10-3	-	-	TGTGCCATCAGTGAGGTCCGGGACGCACAAAACTATGGCTACACCTTC	CAISEVRDAQNYGYTF
TRBJ2-3	TRBV6-5	-	TRBD2	TGTGCCAGCAGTTCACGGGGCGGGAGGTCCCCAGATACGCAGTATTTT	CASSSRGGRSPDTQYF
TRBJ2-3	TRBV15	-	-	TGTGCCACCAGCAGAGATCTCTCAGCACGGATCCGAGGCGCAGATACGCAGTATTTT	CATSRDLSARIRGADTQYF
TRBJ2-5	TRBV4-3	many	-	TGCGCCAGCAGCCAAAGACCGCTGGAGACCCAGTACTTC	CASSQRPLETQYF
TRBJ1-1	TRBV15	few	-	TGTGCCACCAGCAGCAGAGGGAACACTGAAGCTTTCTTT	CATSSRGNTEAFF
TRBJ2-1	TRBV18	few	-	TGTGCCAGCTCACCGGAGCGGGCCCCCCCCTACAATGAGCAGTTCTTC	CASSPERAPPYNEQFF
TRBJ1-5	TRBV6-1	-	TRBD1	TGTGCCAGCAGTATTGACAGGGGTCAGCCCCAGCATTTT	CASSIDRGQPQHF
TRBJ2-7	TRBV7-9	few	TRBD1	TGTGCCAGCAGCTTATCGGACAGGGCTTACGAGCAGTACTTC	CASSLSDRAYEQYF
TRBJ2-5	TRBV11-2	many	-	TGTGCCAGCAGCTTGCAGAAGGAGACCCAGTACTTC	CASSLQKETQYF
TRBJ2-2	TRBV7-8	few	TRBD1	TGTGCCAGCAGCTTAGTGACAGGGACCGGGGAGCTGTTTTTT	CASSLVTGTGELFF
TRBJ2-7	TRBV5-1	-	-	TGCGCCAGCAGCTTGGCGACTGTGAGCTCCTACGAGCAGTACTTC	CASSLATVSSYEQYF
TRBJ2-3	TRBV30	-	TRBD2	TGTGCCTGTCGGGAGGTTACCACCCGCACAGATACGCAGTATTTT	CACREVTTRTDTQYF
TRBJ2-3	TRBV29-1	-	TRBD2	TGCAGCGGGACTAGCGGATACACAGATACGCAGTATTTT	CSGTSGYTDTQYF
TRBJ2-1	TRBV10-3	few	-	TGTGCCATCAAGGTGGGGACAAGGGATGAGCAGTTCTTC	CAIKVGTRDEQFF
TRBJ2-7	TRBV27	-	-	TGTGCCAGCAGTTGGGGAGTCGGAACCTACGAGCAGTACTTC	CASSWGVGTYEQYF
TRBJ2-5	TRBV4-3	-	-	TGCGCCAGCAGCCAAGATCAGGGGGGAGATAGGCAAGAGACCCAGTACTTC	CASSQDQGGDRQETQYF
TRBJ2-3	TRBV7-3	few	-	TGTGCCAGCAGCTCGGAGGGCCGGGGCACAGATACGCAGTATTTT	CASSSEGRGTDTQYF
TRBJ2-1	TRBV5-6	-	-	TGTGCCAGCAGCTGGGAGCTTAATCCATACAATGAGCAGTTCTTC	CASSWELNPYNEQFF
TRBJ2-1	TRBV28	few	-	TGTGCCAGCAGCCTCCGCCCCGGGAGCGGGCCCTACAATGAGCAGTTCTTC	CASSLRPGSGPYNEQFF
TRBJ2-2	TRBV10-3	-	-	TGTGCCATCAGCGCTGATGGGGGGAGCACCGGGGAGCTGTTTTTT	CAISADGGSTGELFF
TRBJ2-7	TRBV6-1	-	-	TGTGCCAGCAGTCTTTACGAGCAGTACTTC	CASSLYEQYF
TRBJ2-7	TRBV7-2	few	TRBD2	TGTGCCAGCAGCCCGACTAGCGACACCTACGAGCAGTACTTC	CASSPTSDTYEQYF
TRBJ2-5	TRBV7-9	few	-	TGTGCCAGCAGCCCCCGGGGCGGTTGGGGAGAGACCCAGTACTTC	CASSPRGGWGETQYF